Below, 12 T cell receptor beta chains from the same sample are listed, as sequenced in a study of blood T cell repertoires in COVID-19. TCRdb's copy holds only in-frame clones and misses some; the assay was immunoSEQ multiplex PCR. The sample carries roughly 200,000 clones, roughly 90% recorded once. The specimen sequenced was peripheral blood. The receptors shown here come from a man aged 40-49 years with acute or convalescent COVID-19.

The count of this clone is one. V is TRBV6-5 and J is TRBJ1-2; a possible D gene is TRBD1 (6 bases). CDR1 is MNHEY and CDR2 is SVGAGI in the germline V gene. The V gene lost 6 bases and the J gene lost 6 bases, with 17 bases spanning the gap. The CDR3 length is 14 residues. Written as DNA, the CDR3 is TGTGCCAGCAGCTCCGGGACACTTATGAATGGCTACACCTTC. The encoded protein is CASSSGTLMNGYTF.

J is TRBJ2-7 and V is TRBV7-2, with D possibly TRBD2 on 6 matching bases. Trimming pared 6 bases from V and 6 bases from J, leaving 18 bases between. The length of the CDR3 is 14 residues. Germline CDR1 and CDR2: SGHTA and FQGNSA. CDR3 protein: CASRNPGATGEQYF. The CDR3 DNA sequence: TGTGCCAGCAGGAATCCGGGAGCCACCGGCGAGCAGTACTTC.

The CDR3 sequence is CASSPTSGGAGEQFF. The DNA for the CDR3 is TGTGCCAGCAGTCCTACTAGCGGGGGGGCCGGTGAGCAGTTCTTC. The chain employs TRBV6-5 and TRBJ2-1; 13 bases line up with TRBD2. The CDR3 length is 15 residues. Germline CDR1 reads MNHEY; CDR2 reads SVGAGI. Trimming removed 5 bases from V and 9 bases from J; junction bases left unmatched: 7.

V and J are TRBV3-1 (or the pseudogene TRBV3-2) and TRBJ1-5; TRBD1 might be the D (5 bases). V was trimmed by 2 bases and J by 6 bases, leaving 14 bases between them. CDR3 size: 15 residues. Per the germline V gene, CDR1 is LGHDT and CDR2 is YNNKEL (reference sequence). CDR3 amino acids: CASSQTGGEGQPQHF. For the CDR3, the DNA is TGTGCCAGCAGCCAAACCGGGGGGGAGGGTCAGCCCCAGCATTTT.

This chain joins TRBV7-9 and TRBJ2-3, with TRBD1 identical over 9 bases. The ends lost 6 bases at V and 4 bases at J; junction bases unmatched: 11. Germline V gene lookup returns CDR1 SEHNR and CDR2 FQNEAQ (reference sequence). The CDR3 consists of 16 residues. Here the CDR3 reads CASSIPGQGLSDTQYF. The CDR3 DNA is TGTGCCAGCAGTATTCCGGGACAGGGACTGTCAGATACGCAGTATTTT.

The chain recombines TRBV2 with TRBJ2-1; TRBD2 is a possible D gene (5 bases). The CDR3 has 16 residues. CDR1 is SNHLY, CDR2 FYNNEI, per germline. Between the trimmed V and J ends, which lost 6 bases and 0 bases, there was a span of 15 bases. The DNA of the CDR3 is TGTGCCAGCAGGGCGTTGGAGGCGAGCTCCTACAATGAGCAGTTCTTC. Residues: CASRALEASSYNEQFF.

CDR3 amino acids: CASRGHSNQPQHF. The CDR3 DNA reads TGTGCCAGCAGGGGGCATAGCAATCAGCCCCAGCATTTT. The V and J genes are TRBV6-5 and TRBJ1-5; tentatively, D is TRBD1 (5 bases). CDR1 MNHEY and CDR2 SVGAGI come from the germline V gene. V lost 6 bases and J 0 bases, leaving 6 bases between the germline ends. The CDR3 runs to 13 residues.

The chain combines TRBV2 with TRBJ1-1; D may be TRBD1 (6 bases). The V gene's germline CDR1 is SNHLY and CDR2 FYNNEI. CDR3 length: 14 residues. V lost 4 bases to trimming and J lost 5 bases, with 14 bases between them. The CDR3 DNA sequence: TGTGCCAGCAGTGGATGGGCAGGGGAGACTGAAGCTTTCTTT. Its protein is CASSGWAGETEAFF. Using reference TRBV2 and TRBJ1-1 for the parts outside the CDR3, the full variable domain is EPEVTQTPSHQVTQMGQEVILRCVPISNHLYFYWYRQILGQKVEFLVSFYNNEISEKSEIFDDQFSVERPDGSNFTLKIRSTKLEDSAMYFCASSGWAGETEAFFGQGTRLTVV.

CDR3: CASRDRFQPLEQYF. CDR3 DNA: TGTGCCAGCAGAGACAGGTTCCAGCCCCTCGAGCAGTACTTC. The chain has TRBV11-1 and TRBJ2-7, with D possibly being TRBD1 (6 bases). Trimming left V 6 bases short and J 6 bases short, with 18 bases between. Germline V gives CDR1 SGHAT, CDR2 FQDESV (reference sequence). This CDR3 is built from 14 residues.

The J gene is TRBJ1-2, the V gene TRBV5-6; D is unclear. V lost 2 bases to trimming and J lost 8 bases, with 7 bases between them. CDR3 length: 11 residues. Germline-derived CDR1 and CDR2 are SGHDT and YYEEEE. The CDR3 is CASSFAGGYTF. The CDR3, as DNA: TGTGCCAGCAGCTTCGCGGGGGGCTACACCTTC.

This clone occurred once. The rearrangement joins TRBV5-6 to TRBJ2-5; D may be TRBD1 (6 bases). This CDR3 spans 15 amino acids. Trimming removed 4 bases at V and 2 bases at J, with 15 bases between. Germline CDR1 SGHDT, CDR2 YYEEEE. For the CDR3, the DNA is TGTGCCAGCAGCATCAGGACAGCAAAACAAGAGACCCAGTACTTC. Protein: CASSIRTAKQETQYF.

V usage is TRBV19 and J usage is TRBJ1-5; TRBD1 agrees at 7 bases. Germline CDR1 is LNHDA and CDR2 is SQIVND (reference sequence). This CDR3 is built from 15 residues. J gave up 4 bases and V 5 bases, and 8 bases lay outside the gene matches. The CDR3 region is CASSVTGVRNQPQHF. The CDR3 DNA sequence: TGTGCCAGTAGTGTCACAGGGGTTCGGAATCAGCCCCAGCATTTT. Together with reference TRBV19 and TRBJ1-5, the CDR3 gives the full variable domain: DGGITQSPKYLFRKEGQNVTLSCEQNLNHDAMYWYRQDPGQGLRLIYYSQIVNDFQKGDIAEGYSVSREKKESFPLTVTSAQKNPTAFYLCASSVTGVRNQPQHFGDGTRLSIL.